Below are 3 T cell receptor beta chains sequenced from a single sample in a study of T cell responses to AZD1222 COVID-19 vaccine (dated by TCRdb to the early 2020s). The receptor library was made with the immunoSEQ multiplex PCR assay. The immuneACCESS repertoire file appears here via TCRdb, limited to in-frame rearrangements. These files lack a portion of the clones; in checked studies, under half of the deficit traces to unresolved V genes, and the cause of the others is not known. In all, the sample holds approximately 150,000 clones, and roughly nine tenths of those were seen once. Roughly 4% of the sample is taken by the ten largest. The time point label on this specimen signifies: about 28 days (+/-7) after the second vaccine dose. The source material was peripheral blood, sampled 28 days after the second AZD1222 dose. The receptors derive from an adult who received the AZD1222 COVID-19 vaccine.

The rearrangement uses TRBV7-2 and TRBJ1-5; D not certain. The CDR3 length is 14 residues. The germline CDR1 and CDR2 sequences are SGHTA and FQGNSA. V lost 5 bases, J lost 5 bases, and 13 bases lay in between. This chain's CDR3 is CASSPDAGHQPQHF. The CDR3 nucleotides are TGTGCCAGCAGCCCCGACGCCGGACATCAGCCCCAGCATTTT. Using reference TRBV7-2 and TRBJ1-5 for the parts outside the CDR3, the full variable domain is GAGVSQSPSNKVTEKGKDVELRCDPISGHTALYWYRQSLGQGLEFLIYFQGNSAPDKSGLPSDRFSAERTGGSVSTLTIQRTQQEDSAVYLCASSPDAGHQPQHFGDGTRLSIL.

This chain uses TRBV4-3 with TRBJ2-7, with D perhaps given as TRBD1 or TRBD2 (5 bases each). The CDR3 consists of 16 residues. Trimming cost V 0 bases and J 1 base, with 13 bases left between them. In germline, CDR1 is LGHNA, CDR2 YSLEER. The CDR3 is CASSQDPRGVSYEQYF. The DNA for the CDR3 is TGCGCCAGCAGCCAAGATCCCCGGGGCGTATCCTACGAGCAGTACTTC.

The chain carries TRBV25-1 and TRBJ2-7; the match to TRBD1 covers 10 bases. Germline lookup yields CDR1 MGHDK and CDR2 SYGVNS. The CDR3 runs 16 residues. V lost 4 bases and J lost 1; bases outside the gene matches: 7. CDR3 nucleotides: TGTGCCAGCAGTGCCTCGCCGGGACAGGGGTCCTACGAGCAGTACTTC. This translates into CASSASPGQGSYEQYF.